Shown below are 11 T cell receptor beta chains from a single sample sequenced in a study of T cell repertoires in cytomegalovirus infection. Each CDR3 protein gets one entry after TCRdb re-called the reads with MiXCR. The repertoire holds about 340,000 distinct CDR3 sequences, with 25% to 30% as singletons. Their antigens are not known. Specimen: cultured PBMCs, collected from culture after CMV antigen stimulation. The receptors were sampled from a human donor in good health (CMV status not recorded). Some clones in this sample may be carry-over from other donors' samples.

To note about this clonotype: A much larger clone differs from this one at a single base, so this may be a read error. The chain links TRBV14 to TRBJ1-1, with D tentatively TRBD1 (6 bases). Germline V gives CDR1 SGHDN, CDR2 FVKESK. CDR3 length: 15 amino acids. V was cut by 0 bases and J by 9 bases, with 17 bases left in between. The CDR3 here is CASSQELPGHGKAFF. The DNA of the CDR3 is TGTGCCAGCAGCCAAGAACTCCCGGGACATGGCAAAGCTTTCTTT.

V is TRBV30 and J is TRBJ2-1; D remains unclear. The germline V gene has CDR1 GTSNPN and CDR2 SVGIG (reference sequence). The CDR3 extends over 11 amino acids. The ends were cut back, 4 bases at V and 10 bases at J, with 11 bases in the middle. In DNA, the CDR3 is TGTGCCTGGAAGGCTGCGGTGGAGCAGTTCTTC. Translating gives CAWKAAVEQFF.

This clonotype was observed a few times. The gene calls are TRBV6-5 and TRBJ1-1, with TRBD1 as a possible D gene (5 bases). This CDR3 contains 11 residues. Trimming cost V 6 bases and J 10 bases, with 12 bases left between them. In germline, CDR1 is MNHEY, CDR2 SVGAGI. This CDR3 reads CASSRGSAAFF. Written as DNA, the CDR3 is TGTGCCAGCAGCCGGGGCAGCGCAGCTTTCTTT.

This clonotype was seen a few times. This rearrangement joins TRBV28 to TRBJ2-4; D remains ambiguous. Deletions cut 6 bases from V and 3 bases from J, with 9 bases between. CDR3 size: 13 residues. CDR1 is MDHEN and CDR2 is SYDVKM in the germline V gene. The CDR3 DNA reads TGTGCCAGCAGCTTGTTGTACAAAAACATTCAGTACTTC. Protein product: CASSLLYKNIQYF.

This clonotype was observed a single time. V is TRBV3-1 and J is TRBJ2-7; D is undetermined. V lost 2 bases and J lost 2, with 10 bases in between. Germline loops: CDR1 LGHDT, CDR2 YNNKEL (reference sequence). The CDR3 runs to 14 residues. CDR3 protein: CASSQQVPTYEQYF. CDR3 DNA sequence: TGTGCCAGCAGCCAACAAGTTCCTACCTACGAGCAGTACTTC.

This chain links TRBV20-1 with TRBJ1-5, with no clear D. Germline V CDR1 and CDR2: DFQATT, SNEGSKA (reference sequence). This CDR3 has 14 amino acids. The V end lost 3 bases, the J end lost 5 bases, and 14 bases lay between the germline ends. In DNA, the CDR3 is TGCAGTGCTAGCCGTGGTAGGGTCGATCAGCCCCAGCATTTT. Translated: CSASRGRVDQPQHF.

In this sample, this clonotype turned up once. V gene TRBV6-8 combines with J gene TRBJ1-6, with D possibly matching TRBD1 (5 bases). The germline gives CDR1 MNHGY, CDR2 SAAAGT. The CDR3 runs 16 residues. V was shortened by 5 bases and J by 0 bases, with 11 bases between the two germline ends. DNA of the CDR3: TGTGCCAGCAGTCGTAAGGGGTTCTCCTATAATTCACCCCTCCACTTT. Its translation is CASSRKGFSYNSPLHF.

The rearrangement uses TRBV6-1 and TRBJ2-7, with TRBD2 matching over 11 bases. V was clipped by 4 bases and J by 5 bases; unmatched bases: 7. Germline V CDR1 and CDR2: MNHNS, SASEGT. The CDR3 sequence is 15 residues long. CDR3 sequence: CASSGTSGSIDEQYF. For the CDR3, the DNA is TGTGCCAGCAGTGGAACTAGCGGGAGTATCGACGAGCAGTACTTC.

This clonotype has more than one count but fewer than ten. The J gene is TRBJ2-1, the V gene TRBV4-2, with D maybe TRBD2 (6 bases). The germline gives CDR1 LGHNA, CDR2 YNFKEQ. The CDR3 is 15 amino acids. Trimming shortened V by 5 bases and J by 7 bases, and 18 bases separated the two germline ends. The CDR3 reads CASSTGGVDVNEQFF. The DNA of the CDR3 is TGTGCCAGCAGCACAGGAGGGGTAGACGTAAATGAGCAGTTCTTC.

This chain links TRBV7-8 with TRBJ1-2; TRBD1 matches 7 bases. V gave up 3 bases and J gave up 7 bases; unmatched junction bases: 5. Germline lookup yields CDR1 SGHVS and CDR2 FQNEAQ. The CDR3 covers 13 residues. The DNA for the CDR3 is TGTGCCAGCAGCTTTGACAGGGTCGGTGGCTACACCTTC. It yields the protein CASSFDRVGGYTF.

This clonotype was counted between two and nine times. The chain joins TRBV7-9 to TRBJ1-1; unclear D gene. Germline CDR1 reads SEHNR; CDR2 reads FQNEAQ (reference sequence). V was clipped by 7 bases and J by 4 bases, with 13 bases between them. The CDR3 spans 13 residues. The CDR3 coding sequence is TGTGCCAGCATACCCGGGAGCACCACTGAAGCTTTCTTT. Translating gives CASIPGSTTEAFF.